The 14 T cell receptor beta chains in this list originate from one sample, sequenced in a study of a mutant IDH1 vaccine in newly diagnosed glioma. These TCRs are of unknown antigen specificity. TCRdb keeps only in-frame clones here, not all; method: immunoSEQ multiplex PCR. Of approximately 80,000 clones in the sample, approximately 75% were seen once. Time point in this sample: week 47, end of study. Every single dose of the vaccine, 300 ug of mutant IDH1 20-mer peptide, came with topical imiquimod. Source: PBMCs, taken from a glioma patient whose treatment included an IDH1 peptide vaccine. The receptors were sampled from a man aged 40-49 years with glioma.

This clone was seen just once. The chain uses TRBV2 and TRBJ2-7, with TRBD1 matching 8 bases. Germline lookup yields CDR1 SNHLY and CDR2 FYNNEI. CDR3 length equals 15 residues. V shed 5 bases and J 7 bases; nucleotides not matched to a gene: 13. In nucleotides, the CDR3 is TGTGCCAGCAGTCCGATCGCGGACAGGGTAGCGGAGCAGTACTTC. Translation: CASSPIADRVAEQYF.

The chain carries TRBV9 and TRBJ2-3, with D possibly being TRBD1 or TRBD2 (5 bases each). In germline, CDR1 is SGDLS, CDR2 YYNGEE. The CDR3 is 16 residues long. Between the trimmed V and J ends, which lost 3 bases and 0 bases, there was a span of 14 bases. DNA for the CDR3: TGTGCCAGCAGCGCACGATCGGGGCTAAGCACAGATACGCAGTATTTT. Its protein product is CASSARSGLSTDTQYF. Full variable domain (remainder filled in from reference TRBV9 and TRBJ2-3): DSGVTQTPKHLITATGQRVTLRCSPRSGDLSVYWYQQSLDQGLQFLIQYYNGEERAKGNILERFSAQQFPDLHSELNLSSLELGDSALYFCASSARSGLSTDTQYFGPGTRLTVL.

This clone was detected only once. The chain uses TRBV30 and TRBJ2-1, with 9 bases lining up with TRBD2. J lost 5 bases, V lost 3 bases, and 2 bases had no gene match. CDR3 length: 13 residues. The germline gives CDR1 GTSNPN, CDR2 SVGIG (reference sequence). CDR3 DNA sequence: TGTGCCTGGAGGGCTAGCGGGGACAATGAGCAGTTCTTC. It yields the protein CAWRASGDNEQFF.

The chain uses TRBV10-1 and TRBJ2-1, with 8 bases lining up with TRBD2. V shed 0 bases, J shed 7 bases, and the junction held 8 bases outside the gene matches. Germline CDR1 reads WNHNN; CDR2 reads SYGVQD (reference sequence). The CDR3 length is 16 residues. The CDR3 DNA reads TGCGCCAGCAGTGAGTCCGCCGGGGGGGGCCAAAATGAGCAGTTCTTC. This codes for CASSESAGGGQNEQFF.

This chain joins TRBV4-3 and TRBJ1-4, with D perhaps matching TRBD1 (5 bases). CDR3 length: 16 amino acids. In germline, CDR1 is LGHNA, CDR2 YSLEER. Deletions cut 4 bases from V and 2 bases from J, with 14 bases between. The CDR3 coding sequence is TGCGCCAGCAGCCTTCTCGGGGCTGGGACTAATGAAAAACTGTTTTTT. Its translation is CASSLLGAGTNEKLFF.

About this clone itself: Other DNA sequences of this sample code for an identical CDR3. V usage is TRBV18 and J usage is TRBJ1-2; D is undetermined. The CDR3 is 13 residues long. Deletions cut 1 base from V and 3 bases from J, with 6 bases between. Germline loops: CDR1 KGHSH, CDR2 LQKENI. CDR3 sequence reads: CASSPLGDYGYTF. CDR3 sequence (DNA): TGTGCCAGCTCACCACTGGGTGACTATGGCTACACCTTC.

The rearrangement joins TRBV10-3 to TRBJ2-5; 9 bases are a match to TRBD1. This CDR3 is 14 amino acids long. Germline V gives CDR1 ENHRY, CDR2 SYGVKD. V dropped 6 bases and J dropped 3; count of bases not matched to a gene: 5. CDR3 sequence reads: CAIRPDRGKETQYF. DNA of the CDR3: TGTGCCATCAGACCTGACAGGGGGAAAGAGACCCAGTACTTC.

The V gene is TRBV9, the J gene TRBJ2-2; 11 bases align to TRBD1. This CDR3 spans 15 amino acids. J gave up 5 bases and V 2 bases, and 2 bases lay outside the gene matches. Germline V lookup: CDR1 SGDLS, CDR2 YYNGEE. In nucleotides, the CDR3 is TGTGCCAGCAGCGTCGGACAGGGGGCGACCGGGGAGCTGTTTTTT. Protein product: CASSVGQGATGELFF.

The chain joins TRBV7-2 to TRBJ2-1; 13 bases agree with TRBD2. J was trimmed by 9 bases and V by 2 bases; bases with no gene match: 4. CDR1 SGHTA and CDR2 FQGNSA come from the germline V gene. The length of the CDR3 is 15 residues. CDR3 region: CASSLKLAGGPEQFF. The CDR3 DNA reads TGTGCCAGCAGCTTAAAACTAGCGGGAGGGCCTGAGCAGTTCTTC.

The chain carries TRBV12-5 and TRBJ1-6; D ambiguous. The CDR3 extends over 16 amino acids. Germline CDR1 is LGHNT and CDR2 is FRNRAP. Between the trimmed V and J ends, which lost 5 bases and 2 bases, there was a span of 13 bases. CDR3 nucleotides: TGTGCTAGTGGTCCGAACGTGGTCGCCTATAATTCACCCCTCCACTTT. Protein product: CASGPNVVAYNSPLHF.

V and J are TRBV2 and TRBJ2-7; the D is unclear. V was trimmed by 6 bases and J by 3 bases, leaving 12 bases between them. Germline CDR1 and CDR2: SNHLY and FYNNEI. The CDR3 spans 13 residues. The CDR3 nucleotides are TGTGCCAGCAGCCGTCGAGATTTCTACGAGCAGTACTTC. Its translation: CASSRRDFYEQYF.

The rearrangement joins TRBV19 to TRBJ2-3; no definite D call. Germline lookup yields CDR1 LNHDA and CDR2 SQIVND (reference sequence). Trimming shortened V by 7 bases and J by 6 bases, and 20 bases separated the two germline ends. The CDR3 spans 15 residues. Written as DNA, the CDR3 is TGTGCCAGTACCGCTCAGGACCCGAGCTCGGATACGCAGTATTTT. It encodes CASTAQDPSSDTQYF. Variable domain in full (rest from reference TRBV19 and TRBJ2-3): DGGITQSPKYLFRKEGQNVTLSCEQNLNHDAMYWYRQDPGQGLRLIYYSQIVNDFQKGDIAEGYSVSREKKESFPLTVTSAQKNPTAFYLCASTAQDPSSDTQYFGPGTRLTVL.

This clone occurred a few times. The chain recombines TRBV7-6 with TRBJ1-4, with 8 bases matching TRBD1. Trimming cost V 2 bases and J 7 bases; bases outside gene matches: 9. Germline V gene data show CDR1 as SGHVS and CDR2 as FNYEAQ. This CDR3 spans 16 amino acids. The CDR3 DNA sequence: TGTGCCAGCAGCTTACTGCAGGACAGGGCGGGTGAAAAACTGTTTTTT. Its protein product is CASSLLQDRAGEKLFF.

The chain has TRBV11-2 and TRBJ2-5; 7 positions match TRBD1. The CDR3 is 16 residues long. With 3 bases clipped from V and 2 bases from J, the junction kept 9 bases outside the gene matches. The germline CDR1 and CDR2 sequences are SGHAT and FQNNGV. DNA of the CDR3: TGTGCCAGCAGCTTCTCCCGGACAGGCTTTCAAGAGACCCAGTACTTC. This codes for CASSFSRTGFQETQYF. The entire variable domain, with the rest obtained from reference TRBV11-2 and TRBJ2-5, is as follows: EAGVAQSPRYKIIEKRQSVAFWCNPISGHATLYWYQQILGQGPKLLIQFQNNGVVDDSQLPKDRFSAERLKGVDSTLKIQPAKLEDSAVYLCASSFSRTGFQETQYFGPGTRLLVL.